Presented here are 29 T cell receptor beta chains from one specimen sequenced in a study of shared T cell receptors in the human thymus (dated by TCRdb to the early 2020s). The library relied on the immunoSEQ multiplex PCR assay. The table was pulled from immuneACCESS by TCRdb, which kept in-frame rearrangements only. Such tables lose some clones; where checked, under half of the loss comes from unresolved V genes, and the rest has no known cause. In this sample the table shows 630,000 or so clones, 80% to 90% of which occur a single time. The ten largest clones represent over 0.008% of the sample. These same data were also listed under a study on human thymus T cells.

The sequenced sample was thymocytes. The source of these receptors is a boy under two years old with a congenital heart defect. Donor details come from another sample of the same person, matched by shared clones.

The chain combines TRBV11-1 with TRBJ2-5, with D possibly matching TRBD1 (5 bases). V was pared by 3 bases and J by 1 base, with 9 bases between. This CDR3 has 14 residues. The germline CDR1 and CDR2 sequences are SGHAT and FQDESV (reference sequence). DNA of the CDR3: TGTGCCAGCAGCTTGACAGCAGTCCAAGAGACCCAGTACTTC. It yields the protein CASSLTAVQETQYF.

This clone was observed once. The chain has TRBV16 and TRBJ1-2; 8 nucleotides agree with TRBD1. The trim removed 0 bases at V and 0 bases at J, leaving 12 bases unmatched. Germline CDR1 and CDR2: KGHSY and FQNENV. The CDR3 loop spans 19 amino acids. CDR3 sequence reads: CASSQSWVETGDSNYGYTF. The CDR3 nucleotides are TGTGCCAGCAGCCAATCCTGGGTTGAGACAGGGGATTCTAACTATGGCTACACCTTC. The full variable domain, its missing parts supplied by reference TRBV16 and TRBJ1-2, is GEEVAQTPKHLVRGEGQKAKLYCAPIKGHSYVFWYQQVLKNEFKFLISFQNENVFDETGMPKERFSAKCLPNSPCSLEIQATKLEDSAVYFCASSQSWVETGDSNYGYTFGSGTRLTVV.

A word on this clone: A read error may produce the germline difference seen at one junction end. The chain links TRBV30 to TRBJ2-2; 7 positions match TRBD2. From germline, CDR1 is GTSNPN and CDR2 SVGIG (reference sequence). The CDR3 is made up of 16 amino acids. CDR3 nucleotide sequence: TGTGCCTGGAGTGTTTACGCCGATAAGTTACCGGGGGGGCTGTTTTTT. This translates into CAWSVYADKLPGGLFF.

This chain links TRBV12-5 with TRBJ1-6; D ambiguous. The CDR3 is made up of 11 amino acids. Trimming removed 5 bases from V and 10 bases from J, with 6 bases in between. The V gene's germline CDR1 is LGHNT and CDR2 FRNRAP. The CDR3 DNA reads as TGTGCTAGTGGTCCCCAGTCACCCCTCCACTTT. Residues: CASGPQSPLHF.

There are a few counts of this clone. The rearrangement links TRBV11-2 to TRBJ2-7; TRBD1 might be the D (6 bases). Germline V lookup: CDR1 SGHAT, CDR2 FQNNGV. CDR3 length equals 14 residues. The V and J ends lost 5 bases and 5 bases respectively, with 16 bases between them. The DNA for the CDR3 is TGTGCCAGCAGCCGTTACAGGGCATTCAACGAGCAGTACTTC. As protein: CASSRYRAFNEQYF.

This sequence joins TRBV27 and TRBJ1-2, with D hard to call. CDR1 is MNHEY, CDR2 SMNVEV, per germline (reference sequence). The CDR3 runs 16 residues. V lost 4 bases and J lost 4, with 19 bases in between. CDR3 coding DNA: TGTGCCAGCAGTTCCCGGGGTCCCGGTAATCGCTATGGCTACACCTTC. Translation: CASSSRGPGNRYGYTF.

With respect to this clone: The same CDR3 is also encoded by other DNA sequences in this sample. The CDR3 DNA reads as TGTGCCAGCAGTGGGGGACAGGGGGCGATTGAAGGGGATTCACCCCTCCACTTT. Its protein is CASSGGQGAIEGDSPLHF. The gene calls are TRBV6-1 and TRBJ1-6; 12 nucleotides line up with TRBD1. V was clipped by 4 bases and J by 8 bases; unmatched bases: 12. Germline V gene sequence: CDR1 MNHNS, CDR2 SASEGT. The CDR3 has 18 residues.

The chain couples TRBV15 to TRBJ2-5; 9 bases map to TRBD2. Germline loops: CDR1 LNHNV, CDR2 YYDKDF (reference sequence). This CDR3 is built from 15 residues. Trimming removed 4 bases from V and 2 bases from J; junction bases left unmatched: 5. The CDR3: CATSMMTSGQETQYF. The CDR3 DNA follows: TGTGCCACCAGCATGATGACTAGCGGACAAGAGACCCAGTACTTC.

This chain joins TRBV5-1 and TRBJ2-5, with TRBD2 matching over 7 bases. CDR1 SGHRS and CDR2 YFSETQ come from the germline V gene. The CDR3 has 15 residues. The V segment lost 2 bases and the J segment 4 bases; nucleotides outside the gene matches: 8. The CDR3 DNA reads as TGCGCCAGCAGCTTATGGCGGGGGAGAGGAGAGACCCAGTACTTC. This sequence encodes CASSLWRGRGETQYF.

V usage is TRBV28 and J usage is TRBJ2-1; 8 positions agree with TRBD2. The germline CDR1 and CDR2 sequences are MDHEN and SYDVKM. The V and J ends lost 6 bases and 0 bases, in that order; junction bases with no gene match: 7. The CDR3 has 16 residues. For the CDR3, the DNA is TGTGCCAGCAGCTCGTTAGCGGGACCCTCCTACAATGAGCAGTTCTTC. Translation gives CASSSLAGPSYNEQFF.

The chain has TRBV14 and TRBJ2-7; 7 positions match TRBD2. V lost 0 bases to trimming and J lost 3 bases; unmatched junction nucleotides: 11. The CDR3 contains 17 residues. Per germline, CDR1 SGHDN and CDR2 FVKESK. The CDR3 coding sequence is TGTGCCAGCAGCCAAGATCCCGAGCGGGGAGAATACTACGAGCAGTACTTC. Protein: CASSQDPERGEYYEQYF.

This chain connects TRBV11-2 to TRBJ2-1, with 7 nucleotides matching TRBD1. With V trimmed by 4 bases and J by 6 bases, 9 bases remained unmatched. The CDR3 length is 15 residues. Germline CDR1 and CDR2: SGHAT and FQNNGV. CDR3 amino acids: CASSYPGGVGNEQFF. The CDR3 nucleotides are TGTGCCAGCAGCTACCCAGGGGGAGTGGGCAATGAGCAGTTCTTC.

The chain joins TRBV7-8 to TRBJ2-1; D is perhaps TRBD2 (6 bases). This CDR3 is 15 amino acids long. V lost 1 base and J lost 4, with 11 bases in between. The germline V gene has CDR1 SGHVS and CDR2 FQNEAQ. The CDR3 DNA reads as TGTGCCAGCAGCTTAGTTGCTAGCGAGTACAATGAGCAGTTCTTC. It codes for CASSLVASEYNEQFF.

This sequence joins TRBV19 and TRBJ1-1; 7 bases match TRBD1. The CDR3 is 12 amino acids. V was clipped by 5 bases and J by 6 bases; unmatched bases: 3. Germline-derived CDR1 and CDR2 are LNHDA and SQIVND (reference sequence). CDR3 loop: CASSPGQSEAFF. The CDR3, as DNA: TGTGCCAGTAGTCCGGGACAGTCTGAAGCTTTCTTT.

This chain joins TRBV28 and TRBJ1-2; D not certain. Germline V CDR1 and CDR2: MDHEN, SYDVKM. The CDR3 covers 14 residues. V shed 3 bases and J shed 0 bases, with 8 bases lying between them. The DNA for the CDR3 is TGTGCCAGCAGTTTTCTTAGAGCTAACTATGGCTACACCTTC. Translation gives CASSFLRANYGYTF.

The sample holds one count of this clone. The chain combines TRBV7-6 with TRBJ1-5, with D perhaps matching TRBD1 (5 bases). Germline CDR1 reads SGHVS; CDR2 reads FNYEAQ. The CDR3 is made up of 16 amino acids. V lost 4 bases and J lost 2, with 15 bases in between. CDR3 coding DNA: TGTGCCAGCAGCTCCGAGGCGGGGGGGGGCAATCAGCCCCAGCATTTT. Translation: CASSSEAGGGNQPQHF.

The sample holds one count of this clone. The V and J genes are TRBV6-5 and TRBJ2-4; D call uncertain. V dropped 2 bases and J dropped 4 bases, with 9 bases sitting between them. The CDR3 is 14 residues long. The germline V gene has CDR1 MNHEY and CDR2 SVGAGI. The CDR3 DNA follows: TGTGCCAGCAGTTACACCGCAGGAAAAAACATTCAGTACTTC. Its protein is CASSYTAGKNIQYF.

The gene calls are TRBV10-1 and TRBJ2-7; D perhaps matches TRBD1 (7 bases). The V and J ends lost 4 bases and 5 bases respectively, with 21 bases between them. This CDR3 has 16 residues. Germline CDR1 is WNHNN and CDR2 is SYGVQD (reference sequence). The CDR3 region has the DNA TGCGCCAGCAGTGCTTTGAGGAGACAGGGACTCCACGAGCAGTACTTC. Its protein is CASSALRRQGLHEQYF.

CDR3 DNA: TGTGCCAGCAGCGTAGGATGGAAGTTGGGACAGGGGGATGAAAAACTGTTTTTT. It translates to CASSVGWKLGQGDEKLFF. This chain joins TRBV9 and TRBJ1-4; TRBD1 matches at 11 bases. CDR1 is SGDLS and CDR2 is YYNGEE in the germline V gene. The CDR3 has 18 residues. V was clipped by 0 bases and J by 6 bases; unmatched bases: 10.

CDR3 nucleotides: TGCGCCAGCAGCCAAGCGCCCCTAGCGGGAGTCCCCCCAGATACGCAGTATTTT. Protein sequence: CASSQAPLAGVPPDTQYF. V gene TRBV4-1 combines with J gene TRBJ2-3; TRBD2 agrees at 10 bases. Germline CDR1 is MGHRA and CDR2 is YSYEKL. V gave up 1 base and J gave up 4 bases; unmatched junction bases: 11. The CDR3 is made up of 18 amino acids.

The V gene is TRBV25-1, the J gene TRBJ2-5; 10 bases are shared with TRBD2. With the DNA end fitting TRBJ2-7 better, the J assignment may be wrong. The germline CDR1 and CDR2 sequences are MGHDK and SYGVNS. CDR3 length equals 13 residues. In DNA, the CDR3 is TGTGCCAGCAGTGGTGGGACTAGCGCCGAGCAGTACTTC. It specifies CASSGGTSAEQYF.

The genes are TRBV7-9 and TRBJ2-6, with 7 nucleotides matching TRBD2. V lost 5 bases to trimming and J lost 2 bases; unmatched junction nucleotides: 12. Germline CDR1 reads SEHNR; CDR2 reads FQNEAQ (reference sequence). The CDR3 is made up of 18 amino acids. CDR3 amino acids: CASSEGRGSLPGANVLTF. The CDR3 DNA follows: TGTGCCAGCAGCGAGGGGAGGGGTAGTTTGCCTGGGGCCAACGTCCTGACTTTC. Looking up the rest from reference TRBV7-9 and TRBJ2-6 gives the full variable domain: DTGVSQNPRHKITKRGQNVTFRCDPISEHNRLYWYRQTLGQGPEFLTYFQNEAQLEKSRLLSDRFSAERPKGSFSTLEIQRTEQGDSAMYLCASSEGRGSLPGANVLTFGAGSRLTVL.

The V call is TRBV12-5, the J call TRBJ1-2; TRBD1 aligns across 9 bases. V lost 4 bases, J lost 9 bases, and 21 bases stayed unmatched. The CDR3 is 18 residues long. Germline CDR1 reads LGHNT; CDR2 reads FRNRAP. The chain's CDR3 is CASGSERAGQGFFLRYTF. For the CDR3, the DNA is TGTGCTAGTGGTTCGGAGAGGGCGGGACAGGGCTTTTTCCTCCGCTACACCTTC.

The genes are TRBV5-4 and TRBJ2-1, with TRBD1 matching over 9 bases. Germline CDR1 and CDR2: SGHNT and YYREEE (reference sequence). Germline trimming cut 3 bases from V and 3 bases from J; bases unmatched to any gene: 4. The CDR3 covers 15 residues. Written as DNA, the CDR3 is TGTGCCAGCAGCTCCAGACAGGGGGTCTACAATGAGCAGTTCTTC. It codes for CASSSRQGVYNEQFF.

The J gene is TRBJ1-1, the V gene TRBV28, with 11 nucleotides matching TRBD1. With V trimmed by 5 bases and J by 5 bases, 10 bases remained unmatched. The CDR3 length is 16 residues. Germline lookup yields CDR1 MDHEN and CDR2 SYDVKM. CDR3 protein: CASSIELGQGGTEAFF. CDR3 DNA: TGTGCCAGCAGTATCGAACTGGGACAGGGGGGAACTGAAGCTTTCTTT.

V and J are TRBV5-1 and TRBJ2-5, with 11 nucleotides matching TRBD1. J was trimmed by 5 bases and V by 3 bases; bases with no gene match: 3. The CDR3 is 14 amino acids. Germline loops: CDR1 SGHRS, CDR2 YFSETQ. The CDR3 DNA reads TGCGCCAGCAGCTGGACAGGGGGCGAGGAGACCCAGTACTTC. Encoded protein: CASSWTGGEETQYF.

This clone was seen once. The rearrangement joins TRBV27 to TRBJ2-3; 14 bases are shared with TRBD2. CDR3 length equals 18 residues. Germline loops: CDR1 MNHEY, CDR2 SMNVEV (reference sequence). J lost 4 bases, V lost 4 bases, and 10 bases had no gene match. The DNA of the CDR3 is TGTGCCAGCAGTTCCTCAAGGCAGACTAGCGGGGGGGCAGATACGCAGTATTTT. Its translation is CASSSSRQTSGGADTQYF.

The V call is TRBV4-2, the J call TRBJ1-2; 7 nucleotides align to TRBD1. V was pared by 3 bases and J by 2 bases, with 15 bases of the junction left unmatched. CDR1 is LGHNA, CDR2 YNFKEQ, per germline. This CDR3 is built from 18 residues. CDR3 DNA sequence: TGTGCCAGCAGCCAGACGGCAGGGTGGGGGACAGAGAACTATGGCTACACCTTC. Translating it yields CASSQTAGWGTENYGYTF.

The V call is TRBV5-3, the J call TRBJ2-7, with D uncertain. TRBV5-3 is assigned to the ORF class and has an uncertain function. Trimming shortened V by 0 bases and J by 2 bases, and 12 bases separated the two germline ends. The CDR3 is made up of 15 amino acids. The CDR3 sequence: CARSLARASAYEQYF. In DNA, the CDR3 is TGTGCCAGAAGCTTGGCCCGAGCATCCGCCTACGAGCAGTACTTC.